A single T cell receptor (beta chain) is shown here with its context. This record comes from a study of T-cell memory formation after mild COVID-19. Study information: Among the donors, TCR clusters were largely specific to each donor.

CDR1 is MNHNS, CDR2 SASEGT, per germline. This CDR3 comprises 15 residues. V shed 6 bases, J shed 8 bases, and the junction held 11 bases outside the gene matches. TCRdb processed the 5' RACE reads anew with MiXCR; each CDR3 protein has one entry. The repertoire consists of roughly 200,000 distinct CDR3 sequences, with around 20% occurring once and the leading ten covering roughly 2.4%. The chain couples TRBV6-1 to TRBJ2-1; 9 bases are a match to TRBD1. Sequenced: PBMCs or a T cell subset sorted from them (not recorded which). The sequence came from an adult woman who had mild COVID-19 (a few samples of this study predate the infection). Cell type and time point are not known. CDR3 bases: TGTGCCAGCAGGTCGGGACAGGGAGGGAGAGATGAGCAGTTCTTC. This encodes CASRSGQGGRDEQFF.